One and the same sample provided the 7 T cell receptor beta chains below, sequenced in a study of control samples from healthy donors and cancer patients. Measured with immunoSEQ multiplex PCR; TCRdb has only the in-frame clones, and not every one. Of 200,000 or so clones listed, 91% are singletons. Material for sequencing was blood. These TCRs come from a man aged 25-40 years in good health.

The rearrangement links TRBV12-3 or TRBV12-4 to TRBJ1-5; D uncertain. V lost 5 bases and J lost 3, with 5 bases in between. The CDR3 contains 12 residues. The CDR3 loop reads CASSAINQPQHF. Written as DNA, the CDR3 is TGTGCCAGCAGTGCAATCAATCAGCCCCAGCATTTT.

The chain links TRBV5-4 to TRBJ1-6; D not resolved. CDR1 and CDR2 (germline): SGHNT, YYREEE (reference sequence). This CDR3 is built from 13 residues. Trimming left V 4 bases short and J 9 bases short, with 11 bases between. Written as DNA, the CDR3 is TGTGCCAGCAGCCTAGAGACCGGTTCACCCCTCCACTTT. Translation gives CASSLETGSPLHF.

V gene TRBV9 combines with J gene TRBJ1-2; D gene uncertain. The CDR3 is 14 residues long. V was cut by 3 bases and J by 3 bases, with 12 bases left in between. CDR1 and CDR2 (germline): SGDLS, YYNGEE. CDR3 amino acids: CASSARRVDYGYTF. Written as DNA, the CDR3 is TGTGCCAGCAGCGCCCGCCGGGTGGACTATGGCTACACCTTC. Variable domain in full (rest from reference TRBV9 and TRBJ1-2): DSGVTQTPKHLITATGQRVTLRCSPRSGDLSVYWYQQSLDQGLQFLIQYYNGEERAKGNILERFSAQQFPDLHSELNLSSLELGDSALYFCASSARRVDYGYTFGSGTRLTVV.

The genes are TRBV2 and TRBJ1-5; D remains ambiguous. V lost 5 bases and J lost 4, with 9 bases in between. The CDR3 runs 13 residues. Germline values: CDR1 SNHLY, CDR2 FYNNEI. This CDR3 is CASSMAANQPQHF. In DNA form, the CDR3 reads TGTGCCAGCAGTATGGCGGCTAATCAGCCCCAGCATTTT.

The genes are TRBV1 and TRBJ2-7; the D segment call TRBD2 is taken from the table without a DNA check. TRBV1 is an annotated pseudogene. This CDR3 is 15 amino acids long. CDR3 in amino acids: CTSSPWGLAGEEQYF. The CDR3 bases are TGCACCAGCAGCCCCTGGGGACTAGCGGGGGAAGAGCAGTACTTC.

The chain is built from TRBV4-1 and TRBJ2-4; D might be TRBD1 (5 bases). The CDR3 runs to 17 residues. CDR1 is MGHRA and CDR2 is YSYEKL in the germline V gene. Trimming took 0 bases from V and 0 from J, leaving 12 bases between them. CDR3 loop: CASSQDNQGRAKNIQYF. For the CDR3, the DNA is TGCGCCAGCAGCCAAGATAACCAGGGTCGAGCCAAAAACATTCAGTACTTC.

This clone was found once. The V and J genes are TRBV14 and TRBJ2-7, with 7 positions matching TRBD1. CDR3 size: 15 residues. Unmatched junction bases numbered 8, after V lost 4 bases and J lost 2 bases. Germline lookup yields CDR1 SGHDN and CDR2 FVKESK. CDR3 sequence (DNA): TGTGCCAGCAGCCCCCGACAGGGCCCGACCTACGAGCAGTACTTC. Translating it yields CASSPRQGPTYEQYF.